This is a list of T cell receptor beta chains from one sample in a study of PD-1 blockade in classical Hodgkin lymphoma. Profiling relied on immunoSEQ multiplex PCR, and the TCRdb table lists in-frame clones only, not all of them. In the table there are about 98,000 clones, roughly 92% of which are singletons. The sample consisted of peripheral blood mononuclear cells (PBMCs), taken at baseline. Receptors originate from a human donor with classical Hodgkin lymphoma. CDR3s include the opening cysteine and the closing phenylalanine or tryptophan. D genes are given only for firm matches. Size tells how often a clone was seen (once, few, many) or the class of an expanded clone, and some rows leave it out.

>-|13|TRBV6-5|-|TRBJ2-1
TGTGCCAGCAGTTATGGAGGGAACAATGAGCAGTTCTTC
CASSYGGNNEQFF
>-|14|TRBV29-1|TRBD1|TRBJ1-1
TGCAGCGTTGCAGGGGGGCCGGCAAGCACTGAAGCTTTCTTT
CSVAGGPASTEAFF
>-|13|TRBV7-3|-|TRBJ2-3
TGTGCCAGCAGCTCTTCTCGGGAAGATACGCAGTATTTT
CASSSSREDTQYF
>-|19|TRBV5-4|-|TRBJ2-6
TGTGCCAGCAGCTCGATGGGGTATAGGGGGATCTCTGGGGCCAACGTCCTGACTTTC
CASSSMGYRGISGANVLTF
>-|14|TRBV7-2|TRBD2|TRBJ2-1
TGTGCCAGCAGCCTGCCGGGGGGATACAATGAGCAGTTCTTC
CASSLPGGYNEQFF
>-|14|TRBV27|-|TRBJ2-7
TGTGCCAGCAGTTTTCGTGAAGGAAACTACGAGCAGTACTTC
CASSFREGNYEQYF
>-|15|TRBV27|-|TRBJ1-4
TGTGCCAGCAGTCTCGGACTGAGGAGAAATGAAAAACTGTTTTTT
CASSLGLRRNEKLFF
>-|15|TRBV12-5|TRBD1|TRBJ2-2
TGTGCTAGTGGCTGGGGGACAGGGGGCTTCGGGGAGCTGTTTTTT
CASGWGTGGFGELFF
>-|15|TRBV5-8|-|TRBJ2-2
TGTGCCAGCAGCTTGGTTCTGGGGAACACCGGGGAGCTGTTTTTT
CASSLVLGNTGELFF
>-|16|TRBV5-1|-|TRBJ2-2
TGCGCCAGCAGCTTGTCCCCCCAGGCGAACACCGGGGAGCTGTTTTTT
CASSLSPQANTGELFF
>-|13|TRBV30|-|TRBJ2-4
TGTGCCTGGAGTGCGGTAGCCAAAAACATTCAGTACTTC
CAWSAVAKNIQYF
>-|11|TRBV27|-|TRBJ1-1
TGTGCCAGCATGAGGAGGACTGAAGCTTTCTTT
CASMRRTEAFF
>-|15|TRBV29-1|TRBD1|TRBJ2-7
TGCAGCGTCTCTCCTGGGGGGACAGGCCCCTACGAGCAGTACTTC
CSVSPGGTGPYEQYF
>few|20|TRBV30|TRBD2|TRBJ2-1
TGTGCCTGGAGTGTACGGCCTCAAGTAGCGGGAGGGCCGGAATACAATGAGCAGTTCTTC
CAWSVRPQVAGGPEYNEQFF
>-|14|TRBV28|TRBD1|TRBJ1-1
TGTGCCAGCAACAAAGGGACAGAAAACACTGAAGCTTTCTTT
CASNKGTENTEAFF
>-|15|TRBV9|-|TRBJ2-1
TGTGCCAGCAGCGTAGCCCCAAATCCCCACAATGAGCAGTTCTTC
CASSVAPNPHNEQFF
>-|14|TRBV10-2|TRBD2|TRBJ2-3
TGCGCCAGCAGACTAGCGGGATTCACAGATACGCAGTATTTT
CASRLAGFTDTQYF
>-|14|TRBV28|-|TRBJ1-2
TGTGCCAGCAGTTTGTTAGGTCGTAGCTATGGCTACACCTTC
CASSLLGRSYGYTF
>-|16|TRBV21-1|-|TRBJ2-7
TGTGCCAGCAGCTCAAGACGGGACAGTATATCCTACGAGCAGTACTTC
CASSSRRDSISYEQYF